This T cell receptor beta chain was observed in a study of cytomegalovirus exposure and HLA in healthy donors. PCR used 60 Vbeta primers and 13 Jbeta primers. Some clones are missing from TCRdb's copy, which holds only in-frame ones; the method was immunoSEQ multiplex PCR. The table includes over 65,000 clones, around 79% detected once. The CDR3 totals 13 residues. CDR1 GTSNPN and CDR2 SVGIG come from the germline V gene (reference sequence). Trimming cost V 7 bases and J 0 bases, with 13 bases left between them. Study results and limitations: Several of the most significant clusters were apparently associated with common viral pathogens in a later analysis.

As regards this clone: Antigen unknown.

This sequence joins TRBV30 and TRBJ2-7; a weak D match, TRBD2 (5 bases). This receptor was identified in a middle-aged woman in good health and CMV-seropositive. The sample comprised PBMCs. CDR3: CASTGVGSYEQYF. As DNA, the CDR3 is TGTGCCTCGACCGGGGTGGGCTCCTACGAGCAGTACTTC.